This T cell receptor (beta chain) emerged from a study of blood T cell repertoires in COVID-19. About the research overall: From the United States, Italy and Spain came samples of acute and convalescent COVID-19. The analysed material was cDNA or gDNA that came from T cells, B-cell-depleted T cells, or PBMCs.

Original processing methods: Nucleated cell counts were estimated from reference gene primer amplification. This table comes from immunoSEQ multiplex PCR, and its TCRdb copy is limited to in-frame clones, with some not included. V and J calls and clone size are as listed in that table; D and trimming were resolved from the DNA. Here the sample spans roughly 97,000 clones, 80% to 90% being singletons. The clonotype was recovered from a human donor in a cohort sampled during active COVID-19. Sequencing was performed on peripheral blood.

CDR3 loop: CASSSTGDRRNEKLFF. The CDR3 DNA follows: TGTGCCAGCAGTTCAACAGGAGACAGGAGAAATGAAAAACTGTTTTTT. The V gene is TRBV28, the J gene TRBJ1-4; weak D call: TRBD1 (6 bases). Trimming pared 4 bases from V and 5 bases from J, leaving 17 bases between. There are 16 residues in the CDR3. The germline V gene encodes CDR1 MDHEN and CDR2 SYDVKM.